The T cell receptor beta chain under discussion was sequenced for a study of blood T cell repertoires in COVID-19. Study background: T cells, B-cell-depleted T cells, or PBMCs provided the cDNA or gDNA that served as material.

Source study methods: Amplification of reference gene primers provided the estimated nucleated cell counts. The assay was immunoSEQ multiplex PCR, and TCRdb's table has in-frame clones only and misses some. V and J calls and clone size are given by that table; D and trimming were obtained from the DNA. Here the sample spans about 300,000 clones, 85% to 90% being singletons. A Seattle source enrolled patients during active infection and followed them longitudinally. Germline assignment: CDR1 SGHKS and CDR2 YYEKEE (reference sequence). Trimming cost V 4 bases and J 1 base, with 17 bases left between them. The CDR3 contains 16 residues.

J is TRBJ1-1 and V is TRBV5-5, with TRBD1 as a possible D gene (5 bases). The specimen was peripheral blood. The origin of this receptor is a woman aged 25 to 39 with COVID-19, enrolled during active disease. The DNA of the CDR3 is TGTGCCAGCAGCATTACCGGGACTTACTCGAACACTGAAGCTTTCTTT. Translating it yields CASSITGTYSNTEAFF.